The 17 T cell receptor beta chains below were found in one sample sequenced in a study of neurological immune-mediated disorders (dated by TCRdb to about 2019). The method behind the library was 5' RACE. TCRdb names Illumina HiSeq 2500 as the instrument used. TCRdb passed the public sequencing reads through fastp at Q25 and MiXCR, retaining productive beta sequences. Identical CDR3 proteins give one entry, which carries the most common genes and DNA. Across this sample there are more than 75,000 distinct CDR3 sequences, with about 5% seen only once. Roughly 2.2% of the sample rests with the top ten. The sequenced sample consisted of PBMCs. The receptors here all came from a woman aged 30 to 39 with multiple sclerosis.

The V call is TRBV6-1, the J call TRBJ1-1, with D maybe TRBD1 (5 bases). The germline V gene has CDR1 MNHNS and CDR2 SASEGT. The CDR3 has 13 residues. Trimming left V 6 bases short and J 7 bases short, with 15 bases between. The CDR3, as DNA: TGTGCCAGCAGCCAAGGGGCGCGTGATGAAGCTTTCTTT. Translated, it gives CASSQGARDEAFF.

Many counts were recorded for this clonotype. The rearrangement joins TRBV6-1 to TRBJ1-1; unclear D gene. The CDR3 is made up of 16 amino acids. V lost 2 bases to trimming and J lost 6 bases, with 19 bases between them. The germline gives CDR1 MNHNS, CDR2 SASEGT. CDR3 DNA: TGTGCCAGCAGTGAAAAAGGGTTTATGAAGGAGTCTGAAGCTTTCTTT. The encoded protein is CASSEKGFMKESEAFF.

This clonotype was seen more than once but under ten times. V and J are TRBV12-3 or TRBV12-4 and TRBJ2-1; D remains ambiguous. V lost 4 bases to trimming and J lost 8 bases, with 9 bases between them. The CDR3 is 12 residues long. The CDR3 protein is CASSSLGHEQFF. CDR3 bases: TGTGCCAGCAGTTCCTTAGGCCATGAGCAGTTCTTC.

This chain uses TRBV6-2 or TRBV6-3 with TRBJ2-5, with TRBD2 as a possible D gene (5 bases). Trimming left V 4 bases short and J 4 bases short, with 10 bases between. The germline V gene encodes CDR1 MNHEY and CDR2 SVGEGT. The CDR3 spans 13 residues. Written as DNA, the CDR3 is TGTGCCAGCAGTTCGGGATCTCCAGAGACCCAGTACTTC. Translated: CASSSGSPETQYF.

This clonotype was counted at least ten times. CDR3 sequence: CASSEAQGGTQYF. The CDR3 DNA is TGTGCCAGCAGCGAAGCCCAGGGCGGGACCCAGTACTTC. The chain links TRBV7-7 to TRBJ2-5; D possibly corresponds to TRBD1 (5 bases). Germline V gene sequence: CDR1 SSHAT, CDR2 FNYEAQ (reference sequence). The V end was cut by 5 bases, the J end by 7 bases, with 14 bases between. The CDR3 spans 13 residues. Drawing the rest from reference TRBV7-7 and TRBJ2-5, the complete variable domain is GAGVSQSPRYKVTKRGQDVTLRCDPISSHATLYWYQQALGQGPEFLTYFNYEAQPDKSGLPSDRFSAERPEGSISTLTIQRTEQRDSAMYRCASSEAQGGTQYFGPGTRLLVL.

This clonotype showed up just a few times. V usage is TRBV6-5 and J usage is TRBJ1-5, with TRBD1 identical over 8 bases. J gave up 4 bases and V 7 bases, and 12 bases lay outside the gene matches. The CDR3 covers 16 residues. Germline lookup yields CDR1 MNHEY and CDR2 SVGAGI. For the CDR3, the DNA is TGTGCCAGCAAGCCAGGGGGCCATAGCGGGAATCAGCCCCAGCATTTT. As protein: CASKPGGHSGNQPQHF.

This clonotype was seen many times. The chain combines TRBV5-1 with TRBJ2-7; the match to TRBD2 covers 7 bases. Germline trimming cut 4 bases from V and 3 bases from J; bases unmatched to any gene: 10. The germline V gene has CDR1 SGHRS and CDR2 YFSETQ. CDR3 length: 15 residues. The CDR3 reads CASSLTPGGSYEQYV. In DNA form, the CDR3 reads TGCGCCAGCAGCCTAACCCCGGGGGGAAGCTACGAGCAGTACGTC.

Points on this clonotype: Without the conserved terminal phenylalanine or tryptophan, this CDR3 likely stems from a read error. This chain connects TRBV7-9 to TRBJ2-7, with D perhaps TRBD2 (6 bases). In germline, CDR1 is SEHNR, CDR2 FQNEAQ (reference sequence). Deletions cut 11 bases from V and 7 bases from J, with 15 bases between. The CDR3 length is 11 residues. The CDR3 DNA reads TGTGCCGGACGGAGCGGGCTAGAGCAGTACAAC. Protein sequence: CAGRSGLEQYN.

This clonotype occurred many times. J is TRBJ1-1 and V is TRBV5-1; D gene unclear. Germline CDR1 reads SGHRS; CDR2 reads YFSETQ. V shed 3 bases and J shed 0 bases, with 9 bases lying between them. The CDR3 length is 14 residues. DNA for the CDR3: TGCGCCAGCAGCTCCCATCGTTTGAACACTGAAGCTTTCTTT. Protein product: CASSSHRLNTEAFF.

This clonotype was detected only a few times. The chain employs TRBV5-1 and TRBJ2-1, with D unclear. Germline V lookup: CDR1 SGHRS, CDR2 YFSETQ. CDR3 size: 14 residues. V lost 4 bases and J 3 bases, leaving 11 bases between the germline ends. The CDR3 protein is CASSLMGDYNEQFF. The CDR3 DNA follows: TGCGCCAGCAGCCTGATGGGCGACTACAATGAGCAGTTCTTC.

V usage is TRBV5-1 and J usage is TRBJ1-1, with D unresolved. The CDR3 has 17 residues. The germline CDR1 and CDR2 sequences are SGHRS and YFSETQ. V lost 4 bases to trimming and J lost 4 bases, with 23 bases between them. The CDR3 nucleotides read TGCGCCAGCAGCCCCAGTGGTCCCCTAGGGTCGATCACTGAAGCTTTCTTT. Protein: CASSPSGPLGSITEAFF.

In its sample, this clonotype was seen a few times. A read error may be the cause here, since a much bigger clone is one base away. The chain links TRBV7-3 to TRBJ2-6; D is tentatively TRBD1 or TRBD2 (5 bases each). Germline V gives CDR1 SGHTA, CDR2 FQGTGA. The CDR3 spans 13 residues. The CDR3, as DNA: TGTGCCAGCAGCTTTACCGGGGCCAAAGTCCTGACTTTC. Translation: CASSFTGAKVLTF.

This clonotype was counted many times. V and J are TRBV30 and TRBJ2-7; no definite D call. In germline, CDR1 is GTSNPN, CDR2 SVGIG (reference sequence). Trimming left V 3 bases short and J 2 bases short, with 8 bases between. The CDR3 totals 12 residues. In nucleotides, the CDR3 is TGTGCCTGGAGCCGCGTCACCTACGAGCAGTACTTC. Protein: CAWSRVTYEQYF. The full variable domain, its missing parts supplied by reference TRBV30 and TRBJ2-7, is SQTIHQWPATLVQPVGSPLSLECTVEGTSNPNLYWYRQAAGRGLQLLFYSVGIGQISSEVPQNLSASRPQDRQFILSSKKLLLSDSGFYLCAWSRVTYEQYFGPGTRLTVT.

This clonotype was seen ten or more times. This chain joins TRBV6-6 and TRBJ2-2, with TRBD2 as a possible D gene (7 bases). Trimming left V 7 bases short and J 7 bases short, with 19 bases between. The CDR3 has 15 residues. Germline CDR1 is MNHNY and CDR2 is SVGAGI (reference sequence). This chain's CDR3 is CASTLDGGRVGELFF. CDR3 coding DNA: TGTGCCAGCACCCTGGACGGGGGGCGCGTCGGGGAGCTGTTTTTT.

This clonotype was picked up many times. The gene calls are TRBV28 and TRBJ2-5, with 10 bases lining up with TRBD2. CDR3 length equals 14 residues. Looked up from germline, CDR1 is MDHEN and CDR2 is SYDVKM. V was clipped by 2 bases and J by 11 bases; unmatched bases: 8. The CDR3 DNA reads TGTGCCAGCAGTTTAGGGCTAGCGGGGGTCGTGCAGTACTTC. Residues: CASSLGLAGVVQYF. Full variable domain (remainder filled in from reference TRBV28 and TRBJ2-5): DVKVTQSSRYLVKRTGEKVFLECVQDMDHENMFWYRQDPGLGLRLIYFSYDVKMKEKGDIPEGYSVSREKKERFSLILESASTNQTSMYLCASSLGLAGVVQYFGPGTRLLVL.

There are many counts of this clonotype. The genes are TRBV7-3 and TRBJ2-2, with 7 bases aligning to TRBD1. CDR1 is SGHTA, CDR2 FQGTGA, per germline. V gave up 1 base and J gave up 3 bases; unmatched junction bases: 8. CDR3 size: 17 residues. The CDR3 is CASSLNKRGRDTGELFF. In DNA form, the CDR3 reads TGTGCCAGCAGCTTAAACAAGAGGGGGCGAGACACCGGGGAGCTGTTTTTT. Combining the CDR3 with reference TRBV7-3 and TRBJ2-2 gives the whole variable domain GAGVSQTPSNKVTEKGKYVELRCDPISGHTALYWYRQSLGQGPEFLIYFQGTGAADDSGLPNDRFFAVRPEGSVSTLKIQRTERGDSAVYLCASSLNKRGRDTGELFFGEGSRLTVL.

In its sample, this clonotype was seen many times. Here the CDR3 DNA reads TGTGCCAGCAGCGTAGGTTGGACTAGCGGCGCCTACGAGCAGTACTTC. This gives the protein CASSVGWTSGAYEQYF. V usage is TRBV9 and J usage is TRBJ2-7; 10 bases are a match to TRBD2. The CDR3 extends over 16 amino acids. The germline CDR1 and CDR2 sequences are SGDLS and YYNGEE. V lost 0 bases and J lost 2; bases outside the gene matches: 5.